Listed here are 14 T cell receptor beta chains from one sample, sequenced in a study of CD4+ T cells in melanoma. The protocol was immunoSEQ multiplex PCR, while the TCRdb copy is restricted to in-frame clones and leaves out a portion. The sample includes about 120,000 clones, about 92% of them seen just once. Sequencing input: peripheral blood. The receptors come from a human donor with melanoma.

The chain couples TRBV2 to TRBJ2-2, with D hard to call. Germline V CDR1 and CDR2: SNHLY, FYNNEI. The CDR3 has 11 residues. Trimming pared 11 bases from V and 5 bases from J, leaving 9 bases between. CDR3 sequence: CAGSRTGELFF. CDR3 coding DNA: TGTGCCGGAAGTCGGACCGGGGAGCTGTTTTTT. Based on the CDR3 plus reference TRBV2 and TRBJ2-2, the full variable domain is EPEVTQTPSHQVTQMGQEVILRCVPISNHLYFYWYRQILGQKVEFLVSFYNNEISEKSEIFDDQFSVERPDGSNFTLKIRSTKLEDSAMYFCAGSRTGELFFGEGSRLTVL.

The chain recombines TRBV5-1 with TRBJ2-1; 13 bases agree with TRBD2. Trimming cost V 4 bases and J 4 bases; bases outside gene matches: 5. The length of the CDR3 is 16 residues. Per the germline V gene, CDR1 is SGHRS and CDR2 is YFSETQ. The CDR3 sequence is CASSPMTSGGYNEQFF. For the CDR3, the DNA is TGCGCCAGCAGCCCCATGACTAGCGGGGGGTACAATGAGCAGTTCTTC.

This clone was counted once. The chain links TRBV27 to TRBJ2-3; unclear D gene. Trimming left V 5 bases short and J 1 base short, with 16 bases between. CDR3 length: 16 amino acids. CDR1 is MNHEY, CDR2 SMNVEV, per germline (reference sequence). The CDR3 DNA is TGTGCCAGCAGTCAAGCGTTCTTATCCGGCACAGATACGCAGTATTTT. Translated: CASSQAFLSGTDTQYF.

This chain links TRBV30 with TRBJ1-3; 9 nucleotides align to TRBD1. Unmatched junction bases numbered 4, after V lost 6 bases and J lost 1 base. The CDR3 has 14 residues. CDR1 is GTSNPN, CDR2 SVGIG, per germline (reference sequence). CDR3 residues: CACKQGASGNTIYF. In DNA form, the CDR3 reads TGTGCCTGCAAACAGGGGGCGTCTGGAAACACCATATATTTT.

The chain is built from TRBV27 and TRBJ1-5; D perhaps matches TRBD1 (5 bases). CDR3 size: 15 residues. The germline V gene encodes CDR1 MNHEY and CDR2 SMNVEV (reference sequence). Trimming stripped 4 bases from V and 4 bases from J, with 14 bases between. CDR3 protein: CASSSKGVMNQPQHF. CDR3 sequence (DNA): TGTGCCAGCAGTTCGAAAGGGGTGATGAATCAGCCCCAGCATTTT.

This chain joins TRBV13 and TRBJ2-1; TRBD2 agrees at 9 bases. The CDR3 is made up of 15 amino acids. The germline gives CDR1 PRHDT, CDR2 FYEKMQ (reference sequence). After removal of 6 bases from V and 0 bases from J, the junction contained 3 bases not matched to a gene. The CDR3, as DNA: TGTGCCAGCAGGCGGGGGGGGAGCTCCTACAATGAGCAGTTCTTC. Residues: CASRRGGSSYNEQFF. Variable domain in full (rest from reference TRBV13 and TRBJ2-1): AAGVIQSPRHLIKEKRETATLKCYPIPRHDTVYWYQQGPGQDPQFLISFYEKMQSDKGSIPDRFSAQQFSDYHSELNMSSLELGDSALYFCASRRGGSSYNEQFFGPGTRLTVL.

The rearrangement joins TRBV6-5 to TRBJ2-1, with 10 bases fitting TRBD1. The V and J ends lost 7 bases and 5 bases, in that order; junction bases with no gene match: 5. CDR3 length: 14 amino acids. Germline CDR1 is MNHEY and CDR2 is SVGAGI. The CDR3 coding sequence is TGTGCCAGCACTCGGGACAGGGGTAACAATGAGCAGTTCTTC. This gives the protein CASTRDRGNNEQFF.

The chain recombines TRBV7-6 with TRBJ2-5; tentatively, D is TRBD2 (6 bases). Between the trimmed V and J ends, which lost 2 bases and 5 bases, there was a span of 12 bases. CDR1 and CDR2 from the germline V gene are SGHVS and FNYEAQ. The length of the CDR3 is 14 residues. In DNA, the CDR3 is TGTGCCAGCAGCTTATCCGGGACTCGCGAGACCCAGTACTTC. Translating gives CASSLSGTRETQYF.

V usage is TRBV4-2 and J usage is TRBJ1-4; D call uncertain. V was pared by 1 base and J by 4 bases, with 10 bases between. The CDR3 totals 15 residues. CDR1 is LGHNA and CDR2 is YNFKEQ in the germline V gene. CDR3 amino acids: CASSQGSLYNEKLFF. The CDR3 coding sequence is TGTGCCAGCAGCCAAGGCTCACTTTATAATGAAAAACTGTTTTTT.

The CDR3: CASRPTGLAGNEQFF. In DNA form, the CDR3 reads TGCGCCAGCAGACCTACGGGACTAGCGGGCAATGAGCAGTTCTTC. This sequence joins TRBV4-3 and TRBJ2-1; 12 nucleotides line up with TRBD2. CDR1 is LGHNA, CDR2 YSLEER, per germline. The CDR3 runs to 15 residues. After removal of 6 bases from V and 6 bases from J, the junction contained 6 bases not matched to a gene.

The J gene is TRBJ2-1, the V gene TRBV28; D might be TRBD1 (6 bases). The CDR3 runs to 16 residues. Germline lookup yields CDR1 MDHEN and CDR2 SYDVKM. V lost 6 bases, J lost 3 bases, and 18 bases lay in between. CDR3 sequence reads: CASSLTTGTLYNEQFF. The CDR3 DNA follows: TGTGCCAGCAGCCTAACTACCGGGACACTCTACAATGAGCAGTTCTTC.

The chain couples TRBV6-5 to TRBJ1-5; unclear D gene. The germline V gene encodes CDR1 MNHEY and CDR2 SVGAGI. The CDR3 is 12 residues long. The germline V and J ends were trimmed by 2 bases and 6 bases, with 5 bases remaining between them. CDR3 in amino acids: CASSYAGQPQHF. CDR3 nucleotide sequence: TGTGCCAGCAGTTACGCCGGTCAGCCCCAGCATTTT.

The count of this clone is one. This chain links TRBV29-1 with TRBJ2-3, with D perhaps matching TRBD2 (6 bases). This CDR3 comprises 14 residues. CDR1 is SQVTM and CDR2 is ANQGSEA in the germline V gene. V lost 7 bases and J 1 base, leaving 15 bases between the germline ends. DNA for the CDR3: TGCAGCGCGGGACTCCTCGGGGGCACAGATACGCAGTATTTT. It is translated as CSAGLLGGTDTQYF.

DNA for the CDR3: TGTGCCAGCAGGACCTTGGGACAGTCCTACGAGCAGTACTTC. Its translation is CASRTLGQSYEQYF. V usage is TRBV27 and J usage is TRBJ2-7; 7 positions agree with TRBD1. Germline CDR1 reads MNHEY; CDR2 reads SMNVEV (reference sequence). V dropped 6 bases and J dropped 1; count of bases not matched to a gene: 6. The CDR3 is 14 amino acids.